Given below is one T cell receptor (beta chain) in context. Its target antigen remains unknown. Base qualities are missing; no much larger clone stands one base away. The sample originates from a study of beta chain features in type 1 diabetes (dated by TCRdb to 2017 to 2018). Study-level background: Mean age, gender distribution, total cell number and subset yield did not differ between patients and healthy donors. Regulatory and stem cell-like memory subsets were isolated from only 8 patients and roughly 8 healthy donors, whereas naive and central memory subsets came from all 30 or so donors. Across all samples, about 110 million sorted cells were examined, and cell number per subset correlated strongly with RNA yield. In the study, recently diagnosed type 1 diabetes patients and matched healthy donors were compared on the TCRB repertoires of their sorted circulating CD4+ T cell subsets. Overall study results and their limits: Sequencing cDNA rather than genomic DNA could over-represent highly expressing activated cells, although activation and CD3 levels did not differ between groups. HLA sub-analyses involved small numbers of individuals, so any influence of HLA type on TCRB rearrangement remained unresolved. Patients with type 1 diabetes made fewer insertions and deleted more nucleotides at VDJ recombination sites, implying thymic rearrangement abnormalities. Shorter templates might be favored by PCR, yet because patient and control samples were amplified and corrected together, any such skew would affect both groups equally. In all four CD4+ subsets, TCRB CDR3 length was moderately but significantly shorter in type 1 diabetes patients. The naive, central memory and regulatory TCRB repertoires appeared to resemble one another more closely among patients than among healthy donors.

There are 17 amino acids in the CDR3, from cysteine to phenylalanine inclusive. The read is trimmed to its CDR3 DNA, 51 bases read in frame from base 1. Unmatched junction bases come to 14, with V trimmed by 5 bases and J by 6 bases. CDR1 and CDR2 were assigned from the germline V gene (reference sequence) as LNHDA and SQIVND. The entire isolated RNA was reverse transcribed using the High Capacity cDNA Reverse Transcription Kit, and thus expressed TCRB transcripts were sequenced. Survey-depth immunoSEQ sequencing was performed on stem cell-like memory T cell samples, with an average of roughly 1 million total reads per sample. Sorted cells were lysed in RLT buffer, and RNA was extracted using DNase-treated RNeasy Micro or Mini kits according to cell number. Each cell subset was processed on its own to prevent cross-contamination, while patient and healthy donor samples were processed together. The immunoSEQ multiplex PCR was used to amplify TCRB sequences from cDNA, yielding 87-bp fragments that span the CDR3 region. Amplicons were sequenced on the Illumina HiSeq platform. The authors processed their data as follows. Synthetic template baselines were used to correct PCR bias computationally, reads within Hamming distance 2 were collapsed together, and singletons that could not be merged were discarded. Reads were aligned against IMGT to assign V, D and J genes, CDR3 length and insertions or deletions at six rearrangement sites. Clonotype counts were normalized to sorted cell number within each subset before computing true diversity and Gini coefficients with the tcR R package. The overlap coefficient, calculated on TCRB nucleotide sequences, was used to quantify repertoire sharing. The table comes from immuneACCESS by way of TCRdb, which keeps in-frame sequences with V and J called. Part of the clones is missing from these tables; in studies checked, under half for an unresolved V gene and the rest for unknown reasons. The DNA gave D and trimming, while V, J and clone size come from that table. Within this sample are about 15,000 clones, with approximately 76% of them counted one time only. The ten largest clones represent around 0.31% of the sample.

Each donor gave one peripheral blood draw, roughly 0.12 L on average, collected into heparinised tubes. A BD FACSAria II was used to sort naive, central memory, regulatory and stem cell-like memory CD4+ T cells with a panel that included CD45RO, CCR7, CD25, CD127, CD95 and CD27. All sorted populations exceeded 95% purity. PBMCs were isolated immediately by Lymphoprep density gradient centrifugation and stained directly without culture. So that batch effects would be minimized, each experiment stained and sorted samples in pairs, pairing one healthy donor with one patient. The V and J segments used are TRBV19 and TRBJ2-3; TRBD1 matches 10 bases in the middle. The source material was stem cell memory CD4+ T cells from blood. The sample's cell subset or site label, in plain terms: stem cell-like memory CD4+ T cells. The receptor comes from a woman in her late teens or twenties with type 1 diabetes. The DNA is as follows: TGTGCCAGTAGTTCGGGAACCGGGACAGGGGTTTTGGATACGCAGTATTTT. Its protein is CASSSGTGTGVLDTQYF.